The 11 T cell receptor beta chains listed next were all sequenced from one sample in a study of CD8+ T cells in alopecia areata. After isolation, RNA underwent reverse transcription to generate cDNA as the sequencing template. TCRdb keeps only in-frame clones here, not all; method: immunoSEQ multiplex PCR. The table has fewer than 200,000 clones, about 61% seen once. Treatment: oral pan-JAK inhibitor, 5-10 mg twice daily. Specimen: CD4+ T cells sorted from blood, collected between weeks 55 and 70, from a patient treated with tofacitinib. These receptors all come from a human donor with alopecia areata.

This clone was found a few times. The chain couples TRBV29-1 to TRBJ2-2; TRBD1 or TRBD2 may be the D gene (6 bases each). The CDR3 extends over 14 amino acids. Germline CDR1 is SQVTM and CDR2 is ANQGSEA. Trimming took 7 bases from V and 2 from J, leaving 14 bases between them. CDR3 DNA sequence: TGCAGCGCCTCGGGGGCCATCAACACCGGGGAGCTGTTTTTT. Amino acid sequence: CSASGAINTGELFF.

The chain joins TRBV6-1 to TRBJ1-5; TRBD1 matches 7 bases. The CDR3 totals 13 residues. J gave up 8 bases and V 6 bases, and 7 bases lay outside the gene matches. CDR1 and CDR2 (germline): MNHNS, SASEGT. The CDR3 nucleotides are TGTGCCAGCAGCTTGACAGGGTCCGAGCCCCAGCATTTT. Protein product: CASSLTGSEPQHF.

The chain joins TRBV5-1 to TRBJ2-1; possibly TRBD2 for D (6 bases). Trimming stripped 0 bases from V and 9 bases from J, with 16 bases between. The CDR3 totals 15 residues. CDR1 and CDR2 from the germline V gene are SGHRS and YFSETQ. The CDR3 DNA is TGCGCCAGCAGCTTGGGGGCGGGGTTACTTGGTGAGCAGTTCTTC. It translates to CASSLGAGLLGEQFF.

This chain links TRBV4-1 with TRBJ2-3, with D possibly being TRBD2 (6 bases). Germline-derived CDR1 and CDR2 are MGHRA and YSYEKL. V shed 0 bases and J shed 1 base, with 14 bases lying between them. The CDR3 has 17 residues. The CDR3 reads CASSQERRGGGTDTQYF. The DNA of the CDR3 is TGCGCCAGCAGCCAAGAAAGACGGGGAGGAGGCACAGATACGCAGTATTTT.

This rearrangement joins TRBV7-9 to TRBJ2-7; D is unresolved. Trimming removed 3 bases at V and 3 bases at J, with 15 bases between. CDR1 and CDR2 (germline): SEHNR, FQNEAQ (reference sequence). The CDR3 length is 15 residues. Here the CDR3 reads CASSLSLGQVYEQYF. The CDR3 DNA is TGTGCCAGCAGCTTGAGCCTTGGGCAGGTCTACGAGCAGTACTTC.

The rearrangement joins TRBV28 to TRBJ2-3, with D perhaps TRBD2 (6 bases). This CDR3 spans 14 amino acids. Germline V gene sequence: CDR1 MDHEN, CDR2 SYDVKM. V shed 3 bases and J shed 2 bases, with 9 bases lying between them. In DNA form, the CDR3 reads TGTGCCAGCAGTTTGGGCGGGGACACAGATACGCAGTATTTT. Protein sequence: CASSLGGDTDTQYF.

This clone was observed a few times. The gene calls are TRBV15 and TRBJ1-1; no clear D. The CDR3 loop spans 14 amino acids. Germline values: CDR1 LNHNV, CDR2 YYDKDF (reference sequence). V gave up 3 bases and J gave up 1 base, with 9 bases separating them. The CDR3, as DNA: TGTGCCACCAGCAGTGGAGGCAGGAACACTGAAGCTTTCTTT. This encodes CATSSGGRNTEAFF.

This chain joins TRBV18 and TRBJ2-5; 8 bases align to TRBD1. Germline V gene sequence: CDR1 KGHSH, CDR2 LQKENI. The ends lost 0 bases at V and 5 bases at J; junction bases unmatched: 2. CDR3 length: 14 residues. The CDR3 DNA sequence: TGTGCCAGCTCACCACCGGGACAGGCGGAGACCCAGTACTTC. Translation: CASSPPGQAETQYF.

The chain combines TRBV29-1 with TRBJ1-3; TRBD1 is a possible D gene (5 bases). Germline values: CDR1 SQVTM, CDR2 ANQGSEA. The CDR3 extends over 14 amino acids. The ends were cut back, 6 bases at V and 0 bases at J, with 12 bases in the middle. As DNA, the CDR3 is TGCAGCGTAGAGGGACTGAACTCTGGAAACACCATATATTTT. This translates into CSVEGLNSGNTIYF.

The chain recombines TRBV6-5 with TRBJ1-5; D is uncertain. This CDR3 is 13 amino acids long. V lost 4 bases, J lost 4 bases, and 8 bases lay in between. The germline CDR1 and CDR2 sequences are MNHEY and SVGAGI. The CDR3 DNA reads TGTGCCAGCAGTTCAAGGGAGAATCAGCCCCAGCATTTT. The encoded protein is CASSSRENQPQHF.

J is TRBJ1-1 and V is TRBV6-5, with D uncertain. CDR1 is MNHEY, CDR2 SVGAGI, per germline. The V gene lost 2 bases and the J gene lost 5 bases, with 15 bases spanning the gap. The CDR3 covers 15 residues. The CDR3 protein is CASSYEPPRRTEAFF. The CDR3 DNA reads as TGTGCCAGCAGTTACGAACCCCCTAGAAGGACTGAAGCTTTCTTT.